Included here is one TCR beta chain sequence, with context. In its sample, this clone was seen a few times. Its recognized antigen is unknown. No qualities accompany the bases; no much larger clone lies one base away. The sample's time point, from its label and the paper: about 4 weeks on oral tofacitinib. The treatment or condition tag for this specimen amounts to: oral pan-JAK inhibitor, 5-10 mg twice daily. Peripheral blood and lesional scalp punch biopsies were obtained from patients with alopecia areata. PBMCs were isolated by density centrifugation and stained for CD3, CD4 and CD8, and CD4+ and CD8+ T cells were sorted on a FACSAria. This sample is part of a study of CD8+ T cells in alopecia areata (dated by TCRdb to 2016 to 2018). With regard to the full study: Treated patients were enrolled in an open-label pilot trial of oral tofacitinib, 5 to 10 mg twice daily, for moderate-to-severe alopecia areata. Patients stayed on tofacitinib for 6 to 18 months and then had 6 months of follow-up off drug so that delayed response and recurrence could be assessed. For the treated patients, the SALT score, which quantifies what percentage of scalp surface area is affected, served as the measure of disease severity. In both human patients and the C3H/HeJ mouse model, the study applied high-throughput TCRbeta sequencing to look at T cell clonal expansion in alopecia areata. In humans, TCRbeta sequencing was performed on scalp tissue and on sorted CD4+ and CD8+ peripheral blood T cells from healthy controls and from patients with patchy or totalis/universalis alopecia areata. Biopsies were taken from tofacitinib-treated patients at baseline and at 4 and 24 weeks of treatment, and a later scalp biopsy was taken in several of the tofacitinib-treated patients. Scalp clonality was compared across normal scalp (n=4), patchy alopecia areata scalp (n=8), and alopecia totalis/universalis scalp (n=8). RNA was extracted with the PAXgene miRNA kit for fixed scalp, the miRNeasy kit for PBMCs, and the RNeasy kit for mouse skin. TCRbeta CDR3 regions were amplified by immunoSEQ multiplex PCR with 35 Vbeta forward and 13 Jbeta reverse primers.

The library was prepared using the immunoSEQ multiplex PCR assay. For TCR sequencing, RNA was extracted from every sample and reverse transcribed into cDNA to serve as template. SuperScript III was used for first-strand cDNA synthesis, primed with a 2:1 mix of oligo-dT and random hexamers. Amplification bias was assessed with a synthetic immune receptor repertoire, and residual bias was removed computationally. Regarding the original processing steps: Raw reads were preprocessed for error removal, and CDR3 was defined according to IMGT conventions as running from the conserved cysteine to phenylalanine. Clonality was calculated as 1 minus Shannon entropy normalized by log2 of the number of productive unique TCRs. Scalp TCRbeta sequences were cross-referenced with sorted blood CD4 and CD8 repertoires so that the CD4 or CD8 identity of scalp clones could be inferred. Not all clones reach the TCRdb copy of this immuneACCESS table, which keeps in-frame sequences only. Checked studies attribute under half of the gap to unresolved V genes and leave the rest unexplained. V and J calls and clone size are copied from that table; D and trimming were computed from the DNA. The sample yields over 150,000 clones; approximately 56% were counted once. Together, the top ten hold around 0.7% of the sample.

What the work shows at the level of the full study, not this receptor alone: Many expanded lesional clones persisted in scalp and blood during tofacitinib treatment, which may partly explain relapse after stopping treatment. Higher clonality and more expanded CD8+ clones were observed in lesional scalp than in normal scalp, particularly in alopecia totalis/universalis, a finding suggestive of antigenic drive. With tofacitinib, both scalp clonality and the number of expanded CD8+ clones among the top 100 scalp clones went down significantly. Because the treated cohort was small and had only one nonresponder, larger studies are needed to examine links between baseline CD8+ expansion and response. Unlike mouse skin, which is dominated by gammadelta T cells, normal human skin has resident alphabeta T cells that are also sequenced, and this complicates analysis of the scalp TCR repertoire. Shared TCR sequences between patients were less evident than in mice, which may be partly attributable to HLA diversity in the patient population.

The material was CD4+ T cells sorted from blood, obtained at week 4, from a patient treated with tofacitinib. The TCR was taken from a human donor with alopecia areata.

The CDR3 here reads CSVGADRAPYEQYF. The sequenced DNA is TGCAGCGTTGGGGCAGACAGGGCTCCCTACGAGCAGTACTTC. This chain joins TRBV29-1 to TRBJ2-7, with 7 middle bases fitting TRBD1. From V the trimming removes 4 bases and from J it removes 2 bases, while the gene matches leave 8 bases of the junction unaccounted for. From cysteine to phenylalanine, the CDR3 is 14 amino acids long. Just CDR3 DNA is preserved here, 42 bases in frame from base 1. The germline V gene gives CDR1 as SQVTM and CDR2 as ANQGSEA.